Each of the 14 T cell receptor beta chains below was sequenced from the same sample in a study of blood T cell repertoires in COVID-19. The data were produced by immunoSEQ multiplex PCR, yet TCRdb's version contains in-frame clones alone and is incomplete. The table shows some 120,000 clones, with 85% to 90% occurring only once. Sequencing input: peripheral blood. Receptors originate from a man in his sixties or seventies with active or convalescent COVID-19.

The V and J genes are TRBV27 and TRBJ2-1; 13 nucleotides match TRBD2. Trimming removed 0 bases from V and 8 bases from J; junction bases left unmatched: 4. The CDR3 has 16 residues. The V gene's germline CDR1 is MNHEY and CDR2 SMNVEV (reference sequence). The CDR3 sequence: CASSLSLGLAGDEQFF. DNA for the CDR3: TGTGCCAGCAGTTTATCCCTCGGACTAGCGGGAGATGAGCAGTTCTTC.

The chain combines TRBV28 with TRBJ1-4; D is possibly TRBD1 (5 bases). The CDR3 runs to 15 residues. Trimming stripped 6 bases from V and 7 bases from J, with 18 bases between. In germline, CDR1 is MDHEN, CDR2 SYDVKM. CDR3 residues: CASSPGTFIGEKLFF. In nucleotides, the CDR3 is TGTGCCAGCAGCCCCGGGACTTTTATAGGTGAAAAACTGTTTTTT.

J is TRBJ2-3 and V is TRBV5-4; 7 bases line up with TRBD2. Per the germline V gene, CDR1 is SGHNT and CDR2 is YYREEE (reference sequence). The CDR3 loop spans 16 amino acids. V gave up 3 bases and J gave up 8 bases; unmatched junction bases: 15. The CDR3 DNA reads TGTGCCAGCAGCTGGGCTAGCGGAGGGGCTATTGGTACGCAGTATTTT. Its translation is CASSWASGGAIGTQYF.

CDR3 bases: TGTGCCAGCAGCCTTACAGGGATAACTAACTATGGCTACACCTTC. This sequence encodes CASSLTGITNYGYTF. The chain couples TRBV9 to TRBJ1-2; tentatively, D is TRBD1 (6 bases). The CDR3 extends over 15 amino acids. V was shortened by 4 bases and J by 0 bases, with 13 bases between the two germline ends. CDR1 SGDLS and CDR2 YYNGEE come from the germline V gene.

This chain connects TRBV7-9 to TRBJ1-5; no clear D gene. This CDR3 is 13 amino acids long. Germline values: CDR1 SEHNR, CDR2 FQNEAQ (reference sequence). Trimming removed 7 bases at V and 3 bases at J, with 10 bases between. The CDR3: CASTKDTNQPQHF. The CDR3 DNA is TGTGCCAGCACCAAAGACACCAATCAGCCCCAGCATTTT.

Only a few counts were recorded for this clone. The chain employs TRBV19 and TRBJ2-6; tentative D call: TRBD1 (5 bases). CDR1 is LNHDA, CDR2 SQIVND, per germline (reference sequence). Trimming shortened V by 11 bases and J by 0 bases, and 14 bases separated the two germline ends. The CDR3 is made up of 15 amino acids. As DNA, the CDR3 is TGTGCCGTTTTCGGACATCTCTCTGGGGCCAACGTCCTGACTTTC. Amino acid sequence: CAVFGHLSGANVLTF. The variable domain in full, completed from reference TRBV19 and TRBJ2-6, reads DGGITQSPKYLFRKEGQNVTLSCEQNLNHDAMYWYRQDPGQGLRLIYYSQIVNDFQKGDIAEGYSVSREKKESFPLTVTSAQKNPTAFYLCAVFGHLSGANVLTFGAGSRLTVL.

The gene calls are TRBV11-2 and TRBJ2-3; D gene ambiguous. Germline CDR1 and CDR2: SGHAT and FQNNGV. V lost 6 bases and J 6 bases, leaving 10 bases between the germline ends. The CDR3 is made up of 12 amino acids. The CDR3: CASRLVADTQYF. The CDR3 DNA reads TGTGCCAGCAGGCTAGTGGCGGATACGCAGTATTTT. Supplemented by reference TRBV11-2 and TRBJ2-3, the full variable domain reads EAGVAQSPRYKIIEKRQSVAFWCNPISGHATLYWYQQILGQGPKLLIQFQNNGVVDDSQLPKDRFSAERLKGVDSTLKIQPAKLEDSAVYLCASRLVADTQYFGPGTRLTVL.

The CDR3 sequence: CASSPRGIGSGELFF. The CDR3 region has the DNA TGTGCCAGCTCACCGAGGGGGATCGGTTCAGGGGAGCTGTTTTTT. This chain uses TRBV18 with TRBJ2-2; D perhaps matches TRBD1 (6 bases). Looked up from germline, CDR1 is KGHSH and CDR2 is LQKENI. The CDR3 has 15 residues. The V gene lost 3 bases and the J gene lost 8 bases, with 16 bases spanning the gap.

This chain joins TRBV28 and TRBJ1-4, with D possibly TRBD1 on 5 matching bases. Germline assignment: CDR1 MDHEN and CDR2 SYDVKM. This CDR3 comprises 12 residues. The germline V and J ends were trimmed by 6 bases and 7 bases, with 9 bases remaining between them. The CDR3 is CASRQGGEKLFF. In DNA form, the CDR3 reads TGTGCCAGCAGGCAGGGTGGTGAAAAACTGTTTTTT.

This clone was detected once. J is TRBJ2-7 and V is TRBV28; 7 bases are a match to TRBD1. V was pared by 7 bases and J by 0 bases, with 6 bases of the junction left unmatched. Germline CDR1 MDHEN, CDR2 SYDVKM. This CDR3 region has 14 residues. Written as DNA, the CDR3 is TGTGCCAGCATATTGGGACAGCACTCCTACGAGCAGTACTTC. Amino acid sequence: CASILGQHSYEQYF.

This chain uses TRBV15 with TRBJ1-4, with TRBD1 matching over 10 bases. CDR1 and CDR2 from the germline V gene are LNHNV and YYDKDF (reference sequence). V lost 3 bases, J lost 0 bases, and 4 bases stayed unmatched. The CDR3 length is 17 residues. CDR3 sequence (DNA): TGTGCCACCAGCAGGCCAGGACAGGGGGCAACTAATGAAAAACTGTTTTTT. As protein: CATSRPGQGATNEKLFF. Drawing the rest from reference TRBV15 and TRBJ1-4, the complete variable domain is DAMVIQNPRYQVTQFGKPVTLSCSQTLNHNVMYWYQQKSSQAPKLLFHYYDKDFNNEADTPDNFQSRRPNTSFCFLDIRSPGLGDTAMYLCATSRPGQGATNEKLFFGSGTQLSVL.

This clone was detected once. The chain combines TRBV27 with TRBJ1-2; D is perhaps TRBD1 (6 bases). Trimming cost V 7 bases and J 4 bases, with 16 bases left between them. Germline V gene lookup returns CDR1 MNHEY and CDR2 SMNVEV (reference sequence). The CDR3 length is 14 residues. CDR3 loop: CASKQTGWAYGYTF. The CDR3 coding sequence is TGTGCCAGCAAGCAAACAGGGTGGGCCTATGGCTACACCTTC.

This clone appeared a single time. J is TRBJ2-4 and V is TRBV19; D gene uncertain. V was shortened by 8 bases and J by 0 bases, with 8 bases between the two germline ends. Germline CDR1 and CDR2: LNHDA and SQIVND (reference sequence). The CDR3 has 13 residues. CDR3 in amino acids: CASGQLAKNIQYF. The CDR3 bases are TGTGCCAGTGGCCAGTTAGCCAAAAACATTCAGTACTTC.

This chain links TRBV14 with TRBJ1-1; no definite D call. There are 15 residues in the CDR3. Germline V gene lookup returns CDR1 SGHDN and CDR2 FVKESK. Trimming took off 1 base at V and 5 bases at J, with 14 bases between the two ends. The CDR3, as DNA: TGTGCCAGCAGCCAAGTAAGCGGGTCGGGGACTGAAGCTTTCTTT. Encoded protein: CASSQVSGSGTEAFF.